The TCR beta chain described here comes from a study of T cells expressing NK-cell markers. Overall study: TCR beta repertoires came from sorted CD3+CD56+NKG2C+, CD3+CD56+NKG2C- and CD3+CD56-NKG2C+ T cells.

The length of the CDR3 is 14 residues. The germline gives CDR1 SGHRS, CDR2 YFSETQ. As for this clonotype: Its antigen is not identified.

The study's findings and limits: HCMV specificity of the expanded NKG2C+ T cell clones was not established. Of the CD8+ T cell pool in roughly six donors, about 1.0-7.0% was accounted for by dominant NKG2C+ clonotypes.

After re-calling the 5' RACE reads, TCRdb lists one entry per CDR3 protein, DNA absent. The sample's table shows hundreds of thousands of distinct CDR3 sequences. The source of this sequence is a woman aged 18 to 69 in good health. The chain joins TRBV5-1 to TRBJ1-1; TCRdb's assignment of TRBD1 cannot be checked, as there is no DNA. The sample taken for sequencing was blood T cells: a sorted CD56 or NKG2C T cell subset, CD4+ or CD8+ T cells, or bulk PBMC T cells (not recorded which). The CDR3 spells CASSLNPGHTEAFF.